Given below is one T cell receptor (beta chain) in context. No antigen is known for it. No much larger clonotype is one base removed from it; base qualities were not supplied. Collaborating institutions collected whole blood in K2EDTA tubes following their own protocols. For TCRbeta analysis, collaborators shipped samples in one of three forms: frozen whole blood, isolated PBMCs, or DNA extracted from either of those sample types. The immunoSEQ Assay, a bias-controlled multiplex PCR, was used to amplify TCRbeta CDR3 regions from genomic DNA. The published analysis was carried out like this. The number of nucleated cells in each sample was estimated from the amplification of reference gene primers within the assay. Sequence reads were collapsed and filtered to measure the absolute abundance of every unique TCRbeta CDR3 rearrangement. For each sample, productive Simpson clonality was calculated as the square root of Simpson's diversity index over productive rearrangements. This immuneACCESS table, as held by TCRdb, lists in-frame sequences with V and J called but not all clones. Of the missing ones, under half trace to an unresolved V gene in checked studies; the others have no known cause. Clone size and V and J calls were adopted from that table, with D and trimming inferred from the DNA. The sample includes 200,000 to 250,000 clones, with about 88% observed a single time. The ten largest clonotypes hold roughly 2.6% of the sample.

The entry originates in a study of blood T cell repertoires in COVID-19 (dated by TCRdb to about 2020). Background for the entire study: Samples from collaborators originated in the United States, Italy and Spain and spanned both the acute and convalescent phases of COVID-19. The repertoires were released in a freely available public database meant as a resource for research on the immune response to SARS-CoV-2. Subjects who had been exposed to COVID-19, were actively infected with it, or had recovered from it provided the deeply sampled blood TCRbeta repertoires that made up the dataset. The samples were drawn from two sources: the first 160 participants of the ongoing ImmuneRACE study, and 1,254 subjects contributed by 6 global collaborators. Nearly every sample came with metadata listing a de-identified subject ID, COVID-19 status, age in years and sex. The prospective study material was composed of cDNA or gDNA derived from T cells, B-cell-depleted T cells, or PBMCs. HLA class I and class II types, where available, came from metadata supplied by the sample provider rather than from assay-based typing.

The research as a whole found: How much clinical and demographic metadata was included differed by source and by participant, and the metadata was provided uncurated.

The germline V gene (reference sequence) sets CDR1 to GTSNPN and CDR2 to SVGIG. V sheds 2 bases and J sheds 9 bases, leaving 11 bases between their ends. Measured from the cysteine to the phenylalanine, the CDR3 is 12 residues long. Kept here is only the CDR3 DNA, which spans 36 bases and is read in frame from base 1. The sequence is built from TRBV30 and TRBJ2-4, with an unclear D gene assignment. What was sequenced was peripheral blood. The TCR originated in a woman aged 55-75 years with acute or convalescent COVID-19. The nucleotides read TGTGCCTGGAGTCCCCTATACGCCATTCAGTACTTC. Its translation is CAWSPLYAIQYF.